This T cell receptor beta chain derives from a study of cytomegalovirus exposure and HLA in healthy donors. The study, taken as a whole, reports: Altogether, 160 or so TCR beta chains were recorded as cytomegalovirus-associated. Reportedly, diagnosis of cytomegalovirus status by the classifier showed high specificity and sensitivity. That first-cohort TCR clusters tended to co-occur in the approximately 110 validation repertoires was found in a later analysis.

Using immunoSEQ multiplex PCR, the repertoire was profiled, and TCRdb retains in-frame clones only, with some absent. The data hold more than 85,000 clones, with approximately 89% observed a single time. The CDR3 extends over 16 amino acids. Germline V lookup: CDR1 WSHSY, CDR2 SAAADI. The ends were cut back, 3 bases at V and 7 bases at J, with 22 bases in the middle. Remarks on this clone: Its antigen is still unknown.

The chain is built from TRBV10-2 and TRBJ2-7; D is perhaps TRBD2 (5 bases). Specimen: PBMCs. The TCR originated in a woman between 18 and 30 years old in good health and CMV-seronegative. The CDR3 loop reads CASSEAAADPRGEQYF. In DNA, the CDR3 is TGCGCCAGCAGTGAAGCGGCAGCCGATCCTCGGGGTGAGCAGTACTTC.